This TCR beta chain was sequenced in a study of T cell repertoires in cytomegalovirus infection. Study background: The study used recently identified HLA-C-restricted and well-studied HLA-B-restricted CMV epitopes.

TCRdb re-called the reads with MiXCR, one entry per CDR3 protein. Of about a million distinct CDR3 sequences in the sample, more than 25% are singletons; the top ten hold about 14%. This clonotype appeared a few times. Its antigen is currently unknown. The CDR3 has 13 residues. V dropped 6 bases and J dropped 8; count of bases not matched to a gene: 9. CDR1 and CDR2 from the germline V gene are MNHEY and SVGEGT. Study-wide results and limits: Individuals carrying CMV plus the relevant HLA were identified by cumulative frequency of public TCR beta families. In two of eight donors, the top clonotype was HLA-C-restricted CMV-specific.

The sample consisted of cultured CD8+ T cells from PBMCs, taken from culture after CMV antigen stimulation. The rearrangement links TRBV6-2 or TRBV6-3 to TRBJ1-2; TRBD1 matches at 7 bases. The clonotype was recovered from a human donor in good health (CMV status not recorded). Some clones in this sample may be carry-over from other donors' samples. CDR3: CASSPLDREGYTF. The DNA of the CDR3 is TGTGCCAGCAGCCCCCTCGACAGGGAGGGCTACACCTTC.